A single sample is the source of the 3 T cell receptor beta chains below, sequenced in a study of T cells in Graves' hyperthyroidism and ophthalmopathy. RNA transcripts provided the source from which TCR beta CDR3 regions were amplified. Using the HTBI primer set, a first-round RT-PCR was run on the TCR CDR3. TCRdb used MiXCR to reprocess the multiplex PCR reads, holding one entry per CDR3 protein. In the table there are 40,000 to 55,000 distinct CDR3 sequences, about half of which are singletons. The sequenced sample consisted of peripheral blood or thyroid tissue (not recorded which). The receptors were gathered from a woman between 45 and 65 years old with Graves' hyperthyroidism.

Ten or more counts support this clonotype. Written as DNA, the CDR3 is TGTGCCAGCAGCATACAGGCCTATTTTGGATCTTTCTTT. As protein: CASSIQAYFGSFF. The rearrangement joins TRBV7-2 to TRBJ1-1; possible D gene TRBD1, 5 bases. CDR1 and CDR2 from the germline V gene are SGHTA and FQGNSA. CDR3 length: 13 amino acids. Between the trimmed V and J ends, which lost 5 bases and 12 bases, there was a span of 19 bases. Based on the CDR3 plus reference TRBV7-2 and TRBJ1-1, the full variable domain is GAGVSQSPSNKVTEKGKDVELRCDPISGHTALYWYRQSLGQGLEFLIYFQGNSAPDKSGLPSDRFSAERTGGSVSTLTIQRTQQEDSAVYLCASSIQAYFGSFFGQGTRLTVV.

Many counts were recorded for this clonotype. The V gene is TRBV19, the J gene TRBJ1-5; tentatively, D is TRBD1 (5 bases). The germline V and J ends were trimmed by 3 bases and 2 bases, with 14 bases remaining between them. There are 16 residues in the CDR3. Looked up from germline, CDR1 is LNHDA and CDR2 is SQIVND (reference sequence). CDR3 sequence reads: CASSMYEVGGNQPQHF. The CDR3 DNA follows: TGTGCCAGTAGTATGTATGAGGTAGGGGGCAATCAGCCCCAGCATTTT.

This clonotype appeared many times. The chain recombines TRBV28 with TRBJ2-7; 7 nucleotides align to TRBD2. Germline CDR1 and CDR2: MDHEN and SYDVKM. V dropped 5 bases and J dropped 1; count of bases not matched to a gene: 5. The CDR3 is 14 residues long. The CDR3 loop reads CASSMTSQSYEQYF. The CDR3 region has the DNA TGTGCCAGCAGTATGACTAGCCAGTCCTACGAGCAGTACTTC. The full variable domain, its missing parts supplied by reference TRBV28 and TRBJ2-7, is DVKVTQSSRYLVKRTGEKVFLECVQDMDHENMFWYRQDPGLGLRLIYFSYDVKMKEKGDIPEGYSVSREKKERFSLILESASTNQTSMYLCASSMTSQSYEQYFGPGTRLTVT.